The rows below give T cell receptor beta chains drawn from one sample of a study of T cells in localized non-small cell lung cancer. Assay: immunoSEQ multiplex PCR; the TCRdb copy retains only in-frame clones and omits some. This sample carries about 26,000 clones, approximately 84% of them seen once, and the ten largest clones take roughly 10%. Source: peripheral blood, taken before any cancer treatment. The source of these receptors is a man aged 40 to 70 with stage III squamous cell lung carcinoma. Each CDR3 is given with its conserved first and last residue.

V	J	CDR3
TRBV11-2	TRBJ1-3	CASSLSTGGSGNTIYF
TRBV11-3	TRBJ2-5	CASSLDLLAGGLQETQYF
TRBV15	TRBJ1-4	CATSRELTNEKLFF
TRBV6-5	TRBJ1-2	CASTNRDRVGGYTF
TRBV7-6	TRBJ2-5	CASSPINRGPETQYF
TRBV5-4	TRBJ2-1	CASSSVRERSYNEQFF
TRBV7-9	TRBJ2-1	CASSSRQSNEQFF
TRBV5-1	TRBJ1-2	CASSLNDDYTF
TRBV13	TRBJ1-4	CASSTTPPGTGGNEKLFF
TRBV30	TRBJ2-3	CAWSVRGRATDTQYF
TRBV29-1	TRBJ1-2	CSVDTGNKYGYTF
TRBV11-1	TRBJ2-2	CASSPGQRIGELFF
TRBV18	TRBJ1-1	CASSPVQQVEAFF
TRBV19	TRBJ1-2	CASSIWNGYTF
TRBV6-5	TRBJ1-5	CASSDLKSWHF
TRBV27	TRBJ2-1	CASSLWGSGSYNEQFF
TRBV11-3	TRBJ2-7	CASSSGDGDYEQYF
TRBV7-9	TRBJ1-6	CASSLGQQNSPLHF
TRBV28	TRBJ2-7	CASRSGQGIHEQYF
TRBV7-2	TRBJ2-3	CASSLRASGSTDTQYF
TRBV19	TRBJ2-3	CASRGQGPGTDTQYF
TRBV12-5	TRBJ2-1	CASAPGTSIFNEQFF
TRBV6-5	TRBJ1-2	CASSYIRTGGNYGYTF
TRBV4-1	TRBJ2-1	CASSFFMVGQTYNEQFF
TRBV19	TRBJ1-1	CASSQTGGAVSEAFF
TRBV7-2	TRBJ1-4	CASSLTATNEKLFF
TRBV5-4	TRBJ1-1	CASSLNGGTEAFF
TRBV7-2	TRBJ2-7	CASSFSRGEQYF
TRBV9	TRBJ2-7	CASSVGDSPKTYEQYF
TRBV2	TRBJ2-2	CASSVDGGELFF
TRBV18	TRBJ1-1	CASSDYRVPEAFF
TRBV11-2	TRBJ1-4	CASSLEGLLLNEKLFF
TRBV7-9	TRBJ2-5	CASSPRPVQGGTQYF
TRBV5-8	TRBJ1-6	CASSWTGNNSPLHF
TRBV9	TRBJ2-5	CASSVGTQETQYF
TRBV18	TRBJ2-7	CASSPENPSYEQYF
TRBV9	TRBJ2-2	CASSPGTVHTGELFF
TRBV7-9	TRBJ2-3	CASSSHRGASTDTQYF
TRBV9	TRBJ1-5	CASSAGEGNQPQHF
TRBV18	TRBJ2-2	CASSPLSGTGAGELFF
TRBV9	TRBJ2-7	CASSVGGTGGTYEQYF
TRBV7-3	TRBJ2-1	CASSLTPSGGNEQFF
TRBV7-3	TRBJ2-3	CASSPAGGIADTQYF
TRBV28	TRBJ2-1	CASSFYRSGEQFF
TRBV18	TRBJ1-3	CASSPPGDWVSGNTIYF
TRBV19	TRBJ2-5	CATSLGRGGVETQYF
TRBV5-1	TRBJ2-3	CASTSGAADTQYF
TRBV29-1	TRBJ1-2	CSASGTGGYTF
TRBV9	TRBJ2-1	CASSVGIEQFF
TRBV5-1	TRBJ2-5	CASSWGTSGIETQYF
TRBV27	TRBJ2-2	CASRIYAGELFF
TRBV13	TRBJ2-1	CASSFAQGPYNEQFF
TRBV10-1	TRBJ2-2	CASSPVGGLSDTGELFF
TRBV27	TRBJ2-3	CASRGDSTDTQYF
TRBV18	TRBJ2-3	CASSPIRGDTDTQYF
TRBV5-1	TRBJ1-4	CASSLGAGANEKLFF
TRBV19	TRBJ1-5	CASNKGVGAAYQPQHF
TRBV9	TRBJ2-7	CASARDPPSSYEQYF
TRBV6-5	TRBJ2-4	CARGPEIAKNIQYF